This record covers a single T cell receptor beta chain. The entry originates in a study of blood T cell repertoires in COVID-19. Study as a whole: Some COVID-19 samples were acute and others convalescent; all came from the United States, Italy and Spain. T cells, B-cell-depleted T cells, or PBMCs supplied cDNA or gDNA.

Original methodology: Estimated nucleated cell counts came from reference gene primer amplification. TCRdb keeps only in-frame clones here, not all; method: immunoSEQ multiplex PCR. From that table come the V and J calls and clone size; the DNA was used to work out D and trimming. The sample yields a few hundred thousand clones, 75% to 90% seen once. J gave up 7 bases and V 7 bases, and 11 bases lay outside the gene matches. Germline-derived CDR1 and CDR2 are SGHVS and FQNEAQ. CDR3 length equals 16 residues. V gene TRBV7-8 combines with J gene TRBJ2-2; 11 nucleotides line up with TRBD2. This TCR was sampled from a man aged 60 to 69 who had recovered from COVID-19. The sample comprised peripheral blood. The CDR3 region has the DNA TGTGCCAGCAAAATGGCCCTAGCGGGGGGACTCGGGGAGCTGTTTTTT. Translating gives CASKMALAGGLGELFF.